The 2 T cell receptor beta chains below come from one sample, sequenced in a study of T cells in Graves' hyperthyroidism and ophthalmopathy. TCR beta CDR3 region amplification was performed from RNA transcripts. Primed by the HTBI set, a first-round RT-PCR was run on the TCR CDR3. TCRdb reprocessed the multiplex PCR reads with MiXCR, giving one entry per CDR3 protein. The table includes over 350,000 distinct CDR3 sequences, 15% to 20% detected once. What was sequenced was blood. The receptors come from a man aged 18 to 30 with Graves' ophthalmopathy.

This clonotype was counted at least ten times. The chain has TRBV20-1 and TRBJ2-3; the D is unclear. Germline V lookup: CDR1 DFQATT, CDR2 SNEGSKA (reference sequence). The CDR3 loop spans 13 amino acids. Trimming stripped 2 bases from V and 2 bases from J, with 8 bases between. The CDR3 loop is CSARWALTDTQYF. CDR3 in DNA: TGCAGTGCTAGATGGGCTCTCACAGATACGCAGTATTTT.

There are a few counts of this clonotype. The chain combines TRBV24-1 with TRBJ2-3; D is ambiguous. Trimming removed 1 base at V and 0 bases at J, with 7 bases between. The CDR3 runs to 15 residues. Germline values: CDR1 KGHDR, CDR2 SFDVKD. The CDR3, as DNA: TGTGCCACCAGTGATTTCGGAGATAGCACAGATACGCAGTATTTT. It codes for CATSDFGDSTDTQYF.